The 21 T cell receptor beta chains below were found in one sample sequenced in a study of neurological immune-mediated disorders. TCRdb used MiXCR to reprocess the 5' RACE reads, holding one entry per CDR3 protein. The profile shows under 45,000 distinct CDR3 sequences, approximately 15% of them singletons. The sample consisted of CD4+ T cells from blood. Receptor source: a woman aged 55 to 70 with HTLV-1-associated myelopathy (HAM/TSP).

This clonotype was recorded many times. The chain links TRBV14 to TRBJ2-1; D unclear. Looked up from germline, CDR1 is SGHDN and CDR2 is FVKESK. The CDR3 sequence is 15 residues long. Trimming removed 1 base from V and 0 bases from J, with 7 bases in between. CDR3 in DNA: TGTGCCAGCAGCCAAGGCCTAAACTCCTACAATGAGCAGTTCTTC. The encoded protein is CASSQGLNSYNEQFF.

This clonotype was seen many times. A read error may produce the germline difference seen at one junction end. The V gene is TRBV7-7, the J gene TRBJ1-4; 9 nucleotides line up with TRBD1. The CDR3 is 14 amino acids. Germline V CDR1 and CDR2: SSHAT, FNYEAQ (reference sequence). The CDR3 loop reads CASSAGTGREKLFF. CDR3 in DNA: TGTGCTAGCAGTGCCGGGACAGGGCGTGAAAAACTGTTTTTT.

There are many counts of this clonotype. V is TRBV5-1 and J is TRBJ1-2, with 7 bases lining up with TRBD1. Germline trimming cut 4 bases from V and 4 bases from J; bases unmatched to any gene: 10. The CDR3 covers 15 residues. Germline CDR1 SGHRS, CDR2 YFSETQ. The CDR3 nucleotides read TGCGCCAGCAGCAGCTCCGGGACAGCCCTCTATGGCTACACCTTC. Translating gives CASSSSGTALYGYTF.

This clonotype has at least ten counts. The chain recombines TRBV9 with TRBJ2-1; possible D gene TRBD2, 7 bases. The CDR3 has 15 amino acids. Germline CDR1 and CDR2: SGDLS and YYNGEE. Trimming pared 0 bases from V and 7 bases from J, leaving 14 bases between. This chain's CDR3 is CASSVVAGAKNEQFF. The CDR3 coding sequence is TGTGCCAGCAGCGTAGTGGCGGGGGCTAAGAATGAGCAGTTCTTC.

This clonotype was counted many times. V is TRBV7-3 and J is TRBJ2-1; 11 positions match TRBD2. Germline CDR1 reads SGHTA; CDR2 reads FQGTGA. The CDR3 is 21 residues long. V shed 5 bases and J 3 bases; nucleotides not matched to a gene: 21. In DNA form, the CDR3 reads TGTGCCAGCAGCCAGAGGGGTCGGGCTAGCGGGGGGACTAAGGGCTACAATGAGCAGTTCTTC. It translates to CASSQRGRASGGTKGYNEQFF.

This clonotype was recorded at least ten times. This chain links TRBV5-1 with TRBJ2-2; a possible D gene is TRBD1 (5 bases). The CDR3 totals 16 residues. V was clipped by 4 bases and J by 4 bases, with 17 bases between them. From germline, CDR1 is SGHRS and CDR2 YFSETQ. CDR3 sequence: CASSLLGQDPTGELFF. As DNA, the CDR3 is TGCGCCAGCAGCCTCCTGGGGCAGGATCCCACCGGGGAGCTGTTTTTT. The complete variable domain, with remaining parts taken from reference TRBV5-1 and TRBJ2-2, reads KAGVTQTPRYLIKTRGQQVTLSCSPISGHRSVSWYQQTPGQGLQFLFEYFSETQRNKGNFPGRFSGRQFSNSRSEMNVSTLELGDSALYLCASSLLGQDPTGELFFGEGSRLTVL.

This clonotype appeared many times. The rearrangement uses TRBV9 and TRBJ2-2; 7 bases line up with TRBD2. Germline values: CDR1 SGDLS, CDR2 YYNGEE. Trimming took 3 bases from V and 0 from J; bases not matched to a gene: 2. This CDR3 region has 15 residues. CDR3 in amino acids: CASSARGANTGELFF. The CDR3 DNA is TGTGCCAGCAGCGCCCGGGGGGCGAACACCGGGGAGCTGTTTTTT.

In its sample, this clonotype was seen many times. The CDR3 region is CASSRQTLVGMGNEQFF. CDR3 nucleotide sequence: TGTGCCAGCAGCCGACAGACACTAGTTGGAATGGGGAATGAGCAGTTCTTC. The chain has TRBV3-1 and TRBJ2-1, with D perhaps given as TRBD1 or TRBD2 (5 bases each). CDR3 size: 17 residues. Looked up from germline, CDR1 is LGHDT and CDR2 is YNNKEL (reference sequence). V gave up 4 bases and J gave up 7 bases, with 23 bases separating them.

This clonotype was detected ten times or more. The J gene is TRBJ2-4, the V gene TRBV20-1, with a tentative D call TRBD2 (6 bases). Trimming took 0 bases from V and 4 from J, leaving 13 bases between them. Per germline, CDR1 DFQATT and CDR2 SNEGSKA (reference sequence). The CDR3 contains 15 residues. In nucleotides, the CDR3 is TGCAGTGCTAGAGATATCAGGGACTCTAAAAACATTCAGTACTTC. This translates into CSARDIRDSKNIQYF.

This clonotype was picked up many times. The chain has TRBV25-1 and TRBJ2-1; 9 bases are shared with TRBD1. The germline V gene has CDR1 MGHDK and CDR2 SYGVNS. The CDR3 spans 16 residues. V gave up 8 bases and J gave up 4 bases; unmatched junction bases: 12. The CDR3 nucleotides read TGTGCCAGCCGTCAGACAACAGGGGGCCTTTACAATGAGCAGTTCTTC. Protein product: CASRQTTGGLYNEQFF.

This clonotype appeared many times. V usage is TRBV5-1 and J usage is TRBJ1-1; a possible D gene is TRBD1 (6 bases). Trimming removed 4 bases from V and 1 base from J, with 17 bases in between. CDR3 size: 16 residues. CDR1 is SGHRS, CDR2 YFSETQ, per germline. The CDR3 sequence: CASSDTGRYGNTEAFF. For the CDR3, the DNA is TGCGCCAGCAGCGATACAGGGAGGTACGGGAACACTGAAGCTTTCTTT.

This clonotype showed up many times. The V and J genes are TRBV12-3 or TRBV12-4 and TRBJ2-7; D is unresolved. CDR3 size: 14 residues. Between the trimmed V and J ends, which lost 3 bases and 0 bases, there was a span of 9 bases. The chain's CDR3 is CASSFSQSSYEQYF. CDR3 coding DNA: TGTGCCAGCAGTTTTAGCCAGAGCTCCTACGAGCAGTACTTC.

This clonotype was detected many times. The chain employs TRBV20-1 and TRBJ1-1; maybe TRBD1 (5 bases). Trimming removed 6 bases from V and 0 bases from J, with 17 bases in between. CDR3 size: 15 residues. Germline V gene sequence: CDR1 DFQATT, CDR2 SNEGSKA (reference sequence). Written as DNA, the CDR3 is TGCAGTGCGCCCTCCCTAGGGGCGGTGAACACTGAAGCTTTCTTT. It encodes CSAPSLGAVNTEAFF.

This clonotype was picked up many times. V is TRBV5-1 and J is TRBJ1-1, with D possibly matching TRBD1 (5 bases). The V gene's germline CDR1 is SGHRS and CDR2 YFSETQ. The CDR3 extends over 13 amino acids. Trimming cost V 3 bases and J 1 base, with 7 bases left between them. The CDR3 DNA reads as TGCGCCAGCAGCTCGGACAAGAACACTGAAGCTTTCTTT. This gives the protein CASSSDKNTEAFF.

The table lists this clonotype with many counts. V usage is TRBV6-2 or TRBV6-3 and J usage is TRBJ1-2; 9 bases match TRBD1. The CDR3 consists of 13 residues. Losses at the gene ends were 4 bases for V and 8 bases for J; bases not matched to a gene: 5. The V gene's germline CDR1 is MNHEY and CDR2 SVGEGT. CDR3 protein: CASSWGQGVGYTF. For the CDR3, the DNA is TGTGCCAGCAGTTGGGGACAGGGAGTCGGCTACACCTTC.

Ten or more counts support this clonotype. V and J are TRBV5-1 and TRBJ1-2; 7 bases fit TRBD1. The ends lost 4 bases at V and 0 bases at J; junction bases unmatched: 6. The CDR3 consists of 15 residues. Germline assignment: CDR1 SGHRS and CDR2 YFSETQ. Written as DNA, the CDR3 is TGCGCCAGCAGCCCGACAGGGATCCCTAACTATGGCTACACCTTC. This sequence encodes CASSPTGIPNYGYTF.

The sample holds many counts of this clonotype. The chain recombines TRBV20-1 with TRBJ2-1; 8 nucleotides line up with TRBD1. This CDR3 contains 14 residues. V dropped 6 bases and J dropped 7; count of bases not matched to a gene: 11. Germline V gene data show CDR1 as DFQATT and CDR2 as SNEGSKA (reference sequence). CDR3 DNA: TGCAGTGCCCTTGGAGACAGGGGCCGGAATGAGCAGTTCTTC. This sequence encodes CSALGDRGRNEQFF.

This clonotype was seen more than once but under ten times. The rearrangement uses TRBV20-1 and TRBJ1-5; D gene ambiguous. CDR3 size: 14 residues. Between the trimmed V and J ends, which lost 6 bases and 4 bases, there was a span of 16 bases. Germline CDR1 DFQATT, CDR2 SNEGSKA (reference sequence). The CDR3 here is CSATRRLGNQPQHF. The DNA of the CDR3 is TGCAGTGCCACCAGAAGGTTAGGGAATCAGCCCCAGCATTTT.

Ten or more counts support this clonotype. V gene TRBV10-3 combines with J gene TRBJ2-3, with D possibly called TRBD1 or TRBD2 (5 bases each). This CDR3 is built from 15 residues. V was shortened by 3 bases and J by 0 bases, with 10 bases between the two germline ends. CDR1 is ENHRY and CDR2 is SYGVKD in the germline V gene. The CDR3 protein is CAISDGTPSTDTQYF. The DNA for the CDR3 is TGTGCCATCAGTGACGGGACCCCTAGCACAGATACGCAGTATTTT.

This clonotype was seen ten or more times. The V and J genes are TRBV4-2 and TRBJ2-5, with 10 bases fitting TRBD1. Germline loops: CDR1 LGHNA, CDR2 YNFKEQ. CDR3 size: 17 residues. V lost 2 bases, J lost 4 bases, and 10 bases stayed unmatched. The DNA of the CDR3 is TGTGCCAGCAGCCAACCAAGGGGACAGGGGTTTGGAGAGACCCAGTACTTC. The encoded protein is CASSQPRGQGFGETQYF.

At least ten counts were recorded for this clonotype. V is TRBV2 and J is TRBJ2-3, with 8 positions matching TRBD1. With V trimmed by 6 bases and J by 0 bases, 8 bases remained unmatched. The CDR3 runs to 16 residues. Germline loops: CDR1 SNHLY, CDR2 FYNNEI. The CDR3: CASRADRAFSTDTQYF. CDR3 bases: TGTGCCAGCAGGGCGGACAGGGCCTTTAGCACAGATACGCAGTATTTT.